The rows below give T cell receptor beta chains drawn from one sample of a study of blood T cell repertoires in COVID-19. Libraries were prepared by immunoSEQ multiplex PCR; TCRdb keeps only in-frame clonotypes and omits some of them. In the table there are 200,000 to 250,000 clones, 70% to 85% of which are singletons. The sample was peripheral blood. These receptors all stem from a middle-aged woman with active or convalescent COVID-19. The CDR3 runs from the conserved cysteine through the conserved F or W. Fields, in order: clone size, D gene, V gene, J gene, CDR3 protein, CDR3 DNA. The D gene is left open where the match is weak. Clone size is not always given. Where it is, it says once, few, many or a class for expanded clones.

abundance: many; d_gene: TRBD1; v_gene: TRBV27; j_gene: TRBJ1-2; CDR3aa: CASSGTGRANYGYTF; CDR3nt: TGTGCCAGCAGTGGGACAGGGAGAGCTAACTATGGCTACACCTTC
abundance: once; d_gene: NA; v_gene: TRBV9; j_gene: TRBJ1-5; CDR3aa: CASSVGLEQPQHF; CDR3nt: TGTGCCAGCAGCGTAGGGTTGGAGCAGCCCCAGCATTTT
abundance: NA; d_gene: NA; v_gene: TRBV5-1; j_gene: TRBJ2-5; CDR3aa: CASSLVEGRKTQYF; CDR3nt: TGCGCCAGCAGCTTGGTTGAGGGGAGGAAGACCCAGTACTTC
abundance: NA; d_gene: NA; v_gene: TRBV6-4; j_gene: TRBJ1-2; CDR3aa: CASSDYYGYTF; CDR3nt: TGTGCCAGCAGTGATTATTATGGCTACACCTTC
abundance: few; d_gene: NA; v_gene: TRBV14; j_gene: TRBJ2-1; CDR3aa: CASSQEVTTEQFF; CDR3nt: TGTGCCAGCAGCCAAGAGGTAACTACTGAGCAGTTCTTC
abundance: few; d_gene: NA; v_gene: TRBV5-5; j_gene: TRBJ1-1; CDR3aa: CASSASSRGYTEAFF; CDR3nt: TGTGCCAGCAGCGCGTCGTCAAGGGGGTATACTGAAGCTTTCTTT
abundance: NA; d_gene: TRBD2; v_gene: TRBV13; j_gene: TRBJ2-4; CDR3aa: CASSLRPPLAGGRNIQYF; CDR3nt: TGTGCCAGCAGCTTAAGGCCCCCACTAGCGGGGGGACGGAACATTCAGTACTTC
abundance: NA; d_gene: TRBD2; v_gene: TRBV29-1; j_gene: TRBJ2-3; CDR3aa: CSATGTSGGADTQYF; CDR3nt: TGCAGCGCCACTGGGACTAGCGGGGGGGCGGATACGCAGTATTTT
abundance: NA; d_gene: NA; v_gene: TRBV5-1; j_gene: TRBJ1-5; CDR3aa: CASSLGGGNQPQHF; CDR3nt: TGCGCCAGCAGCTTAGGGGGAGGCAATCAGCCCCAGCATTTT
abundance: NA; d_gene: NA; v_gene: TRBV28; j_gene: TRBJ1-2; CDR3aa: CASGPGNGFVIGYGYTF; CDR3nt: TGTGCCAGCGGCCCAGGGAACGGGTTTGTAATAGGCTATGGCTACACCTTC
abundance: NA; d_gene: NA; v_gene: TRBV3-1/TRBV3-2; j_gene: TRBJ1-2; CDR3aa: CASSQEFRTNYGYTF; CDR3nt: TGTGCCAGCAGCCAAGAGTTCAGAACTAACTATGGCTACACCTTC
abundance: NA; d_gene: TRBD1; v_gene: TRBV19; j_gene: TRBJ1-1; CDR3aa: CASSRWDRGIGREAFF; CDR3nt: TGTGCCAGTAGTAGGTGGGACAGGGGGATTGGGCGTGAAGCTTTCTTT
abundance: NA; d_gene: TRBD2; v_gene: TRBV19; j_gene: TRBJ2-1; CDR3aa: CASSGRGGLANEQFF; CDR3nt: TGTGCCAGTAGTGGGCGGGGGGGCTTGGCGAATGAGCAGTTCTTC
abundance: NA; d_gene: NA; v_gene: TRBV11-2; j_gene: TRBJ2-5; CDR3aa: CASSWRETQYF; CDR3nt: TGTGCCAGCAGCTGGAGGGAGACCCAGTACTTC
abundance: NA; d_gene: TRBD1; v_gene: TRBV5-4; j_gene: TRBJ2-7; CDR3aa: CATYGDSSYEQYF; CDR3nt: TGTGCCACCTACGGGGACAGTTCCTACGAGCAGTACTTC